The clone carrying this TCR beta chain has at least ten counts. CDR1 and CDR2 from the germline V gene are MDHEN and SYDVKM. With V trimmed by 3 bases and J by 4 bases, 7 bases remained unmatched. CDR3 length: 15 amino acids. iRepertoire HTBI primers and Arm-PCR of CDR3 regions built TCR beta libraries. TCRdb re-derived calls from the multiplex PCR reads in MiXCR, one entry per CDR3 protein. The sample lists about 290,000 distinct CDR3 sequences; 20% to 25% were seen once. This entry is derived from a study of regulatory T cells in long-lasting Graves disease. Time point of the sample: persistent/refractory GD, antithyroid drugs over 5 years with positive TRAb. The TCR library was made from RNA that had been extracted from PBMCs in TRIzol.

The TCR comes from a female donor with Graves disease. Sequencing was performed on peripheral blood mononuclear cells (PBMCs), taken when the disease was refractory, from a patient treated with antithyroid drugs. The chain employs TRBV28 and TRBJ1-2, with 8 bases fitting TRBD1. CDR3 DNA: TGTGCCAGCAGTTTCGGACAGGGTGGCAGCTATGGCTACACCTTC. Translation gives CASSFGQGGSYGYTF.